Listed below are T cell receptor beta chains from one sample, sequenced in a study of blood T cell repertoires in COVID-19. Here immunoSEQ multiplex PCR was the method, and the copy in TCRdb shows in-frame clones only, minus some. The data hold more than 95,000 clones, with about 83% observed a single time. Sequenced input: peripheral blood. The receptors originated from a man between 65 and 85 years old with acute or convalescent COVID-19. Each CDR3 is given without its conserved first and last residue. The D gene is left open where the match is weak.

D gene	V gene	CDR3 protein
-	TRBV30	AWSVGTTSTDTQY
TRBD1	TRBV28	ASRSKPGTAYQPQH
TRBD2	TRBV2	ASKGSHSGGEQF
TRBD1	TRBV24-1	ATSDQGQREAF
TRBD2	TRBV3-1/TRBV3-2	ASSLPGSGGTDTQY
-	TRBV28	ASSSQDGSGNTIY
-	TRBV15	ATSRGAAGADQPQH
-	TRBV28	ASSLGGGSPPNNSPLH
TRBD1	TRBV5-1	ASGGQGVVNEQF
-	TRBV7-6	ASSPQGQHSPLH
TRBD1	TRBV6-5	ASRQPGGTEAF
-	TRBV24-1	ATSDRLQETQY
-	TRBV27	ASSLSPTTAGNYGYT
TRBD1	TRBV3-1/TRBV3-2	ASSQGAWTGDLNTGELF
TRBD2	TRBV11-2	ASRQGLSGGAYNEQF
TRBD1	TRBV9	ASSVGQGRQGDSPLH
TRBD1	TRBV9	ASSPLDRGNEKLF
TRBD2	TRBV19	ASSMGLAGEETQY
-	TRBV18	ASSPPGSPPHYEQY
-	TRBV5-4	ASSLGGRTDTGELF
TRBD1	TRBV28	ASSNMGQGKYEQY
-	TRBV4-2	ASSQERGGSSYEQY
-	TRBV3-1/TRBV3-2	ASSQDRREANEKLF
-	TRBV5-5	ASSYGGRSNSPLH
-	TRBV24-1	ATSGQGTDTQY
TRBD1	TRBV23-1	ASSRDGGFGTASNQPQH
TRBD2	TRBV9	ASSISGSEADTQY
TRBD1	TRBV7-6	ATEDRSEAF
-	TRBV12-3/TRBV12-4	ASSAEVWSEQF
TRBD1	TRBV6-5	ASSYSGTGNEKLF
TRBD1	TRBV9	ASSPGQGGNSPLH
TRBD2	TRBV7-2	ASSLVPSGGEGEQF
-	TRBV13	ASSHREPNEKLF
TRBD1	TRBV5-1	ASSSGQGYQETQY
-	TRBV5-4	ASSLRGSGELF
-	TRBV2	ASTTPPETQY
-	TRBV4-1	ASSNLGLAGAF
TRBD2	TRBV9	ASSPGTSGGAGTQY
TRBD1	TRBV5-1	ASSEGQGTDTQY
TRBD1	TRBV19	ASSRGQLSGANVLT
TRBD1	TRBV30	AWSLGQGDGYT
TRBD1	TRBV18	ASSPMTGPDTQY
-	TRBV19	ASSLGGYEQY
-	TRBV18	ASSAGLEQY
TRBD2	TRBV2	ASSRTSGRDTQY
-	TRBV5-6	ASSAGSGPEAF
-	TRBV19	ASSGWGDYGYT
-	TRBV7-3	ASSPGGAGFTEQF
-	TRBV6-2/TRBV6-3	ASSYSKFTSDGNTIY
TRBD1	TRBV2	ASGQGALGETQY
-	TRBV19	ASSIVGAPGELF